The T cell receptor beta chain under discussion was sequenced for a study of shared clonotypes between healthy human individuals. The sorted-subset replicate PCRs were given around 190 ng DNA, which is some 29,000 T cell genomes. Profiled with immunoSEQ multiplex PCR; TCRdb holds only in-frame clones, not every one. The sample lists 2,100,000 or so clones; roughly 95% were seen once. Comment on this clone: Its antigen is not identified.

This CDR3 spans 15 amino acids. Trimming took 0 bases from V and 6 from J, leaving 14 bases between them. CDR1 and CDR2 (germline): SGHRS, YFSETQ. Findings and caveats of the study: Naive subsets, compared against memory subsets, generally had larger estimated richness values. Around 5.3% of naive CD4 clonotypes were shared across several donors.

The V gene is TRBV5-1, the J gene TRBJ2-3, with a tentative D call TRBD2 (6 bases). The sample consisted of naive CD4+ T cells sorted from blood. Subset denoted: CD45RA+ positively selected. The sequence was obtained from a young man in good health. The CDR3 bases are TGCGCCAGCAGCTTGGCCGTCGGGGGAAGGGATACGCAGTATTTT. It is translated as CASSLAVGGRDTQYF.